This section outlines one T cell receptor (beta chain) sequence together with its context. This may come from a read error, since a much larger clone is one base off. This specimen belongs to a study of T cells in Graves' hyperthyroidism and ophthalmopathy. The source material, RNA transcripts, was used to amplify TCR beta CDR3 regions. First-round RT-PCR targeting the TCR CDR3 was performed with the HTBI primer set. TCRdb called the multiplex PCR reads again in MiXCR, with one record for every CDR3 protein. The repertoire has under 400,000 distinct CDR3 sequences, about 15% of them found once; the top ten carry around a quarter. The PBMCs studied were ones that came from 8.5 to 10 ml fresh peripheral blood. This receptor was obtained from a woman in her late teens or twenties with Graves' hyperthyroidism that later progressed to Graves' ophthalmopathy. The sequencing input was blood.

This chain's CDR3 is CASSQRLAGLQETLYF. Here the CDR3 DNA reads TGTGCCAGCAGCCAAAGACTAGCGGGACTCCAAGAGACCCTGTACTTC. V and J are TRBV3-1 and TRBJ2-5; 11 nucleotides agree with TRBD2. The CDR3 is made up of 16 amino acids. Germline V gene sequence: CDR1 LGHDT, CDR2 YNNKEL (reference sequence).